Listed below are T cell receptor beta chains from one sample, sequenced in a study of CD8+CD57+ T cells in acquired aplastic anemia. In TCRdb, the reads were re-called with MiXCR into one record per CDR3 protein. The repertoire holds around 500,000 distinct CDR3 sequences, with under 40% as singletons. Sequencing was done on a sample of sorted CD4+, CD8+, or CD8+CD57+ T cells (not recorded which) from PBMCs. The receptors here all came from a human donor with aplastic anemia. Each CDR3 is given with its conserved first and last residue. The D gene is left open where the match is weak. Rows give clone size only sometimes, using once, few, many, or a class for an expanded clone.

clone size	J gene	V gene	D gene	CDR3 DNA	CDR3 protein
many	TRBJ1-2	TRBV7-9	TRBD1	TGTGCCAGCAGCTCGGGACAGGGGGAATATGGCTACACCTTC	CASSSGQGEYGYTF
.	TRBJ2-7	TRBV7-3	TRBD2	TGTGCCAGCAGCTCGGTTAGCGGGACCTACGAGCAGTACTTC	CASSSVSGTYEQYF
.	TRBJ1-2	TRBV10-1	TRBD1	TGCGCCAGCAGGGACTGGACAGGGGGCGATGGCTACACCTTC	CASRDWTGGDGYTF
many	TRBJ1-3	TRBV2	.	TGTGCCAGCAGTGAAACAGGGTGGCCTGGAAACACCATATATTTT	CASSETGWPGNTIYF
.	TRBJ2-1	TRBV29-1	TRBD1	TGCAGCGTTGGACAGGGGGCCTTTTTATCATACGATGAGCAGTTCTTC	CSVGQGAFLSYDEQFF
many	TRBJ1-4	TRBV7-2	.	TGTGCCAGCAGCTTAGGAAGGGTAGAAAATGAAAAACTGTTTTTT	CASSLGRVENEKLFF
many	TRBJ1-5	TRBV29-1	.	TGCAGCGTGCAAATACGGCCTGGCAATCAGCCCCAGCATTTT	CSVQIRPGNQPQHF
many	TRBJ1-1	TRBV2	TRBD1	TGTGCCAGCTGGGACAGATACACTGAAGCTTTCTTT	CASWDRYTEAFF
.	TRBJ2-1	TRBV2	TRBD2	TGTGCCAGCAGGGGGGGAGCTAGCGGGGCTAACAATGAGCAGTTCTTC	CASRGGASGANNEQFF
.	TRBJ1-6	TRBV11-2	TRBD1	TGTGCCAGCAGCTCAGGGGACAGGGGCGATTCACCCCTCCACTTT	CASSSGDRGDSPLHF
.	TRBJ2-3	TRBV6-5	.	TGTGCCAGCACTTCTGCGGCGGGCCCTCCAGATACGCAGTATTTT	CASTSAAGPPDTQYF
.	TRBJ1-2	TRBV18	.	TGTGCCAGCTCACGTATTCAGGGGCTCTATGGCTACACCTTC	CASSRIQGLYGYTF
few	TRBJ2-3	TRBV9	TRBD2	TGTGCCAGCGGTCCGGGGGGAACTAGCACAGATACGCAGTATTTT	CASGPGGTSTDTQYF
few	TRBJ2-5	TRBV7-2	TRBD2	TGTGCCAGCAGCCTAGGGACTAGCGGGGGGGCGGATTCCGAGACCCAGTACTTC	CASSLGTSGGADSETQYF
many	TRBJ2-1	TRBV24-1	.	TGTGCCACCAGTGACCTCGGACATAGTTCCTACAATGAGCAGTTCTTC	CATSDLGHSSYNEQFF
few	TRBJ2-1	TRBV20-1	TRBD2	TGCAGTGCTAGAAACCTAGCGGGGGGCGATGAGCAGTTCTTC	CSARNLAGGDEQFF
many	TRBJ2-1	TRBV25-1	TRBD2	TGTGCCAGCAGTCCGAACAGGGGAAGCGGGAGGTTCGACAATGAGCAGTTCTTC	CASSPNRGSGRFDNEQFF
.	TRBJ1-1	TRBV7-8	TRBD1	TGTGCCAGCAGCACAGACAGGGGCCTAGTTGGGGACACTGAAGCTTTCTTT	CASSTDRGLVGDTEAFF
many	TRBJ1-2	TRBV7-2	.	TGTGCCAGCAGCTTAGAAGAACCACAGATCGATGGCTACACCTTC	CASSLEEPQIDGYTF
.	TRBJ1-2	TRBV10-3	TRBD1	TGTGCCATCAGTTTAAACAGGGGGTCGTATGGCTACACCTTC	CAISLNRGSYGYTF
many	TRBJ2-3	TRBV15	.	TGTGCCACCAGCAGAGCTCCGGACGGTAGCACAGATACGCAGTATTTT	CATSRAPDGSTDTQYF
few	TRBJ2-3	TRBV20-1	TRBD2	TGCAGTGCCAAGAGGGTAGCGGGGAGCACAGATACGCAGTATTTT	CSAKRVAGSTDTQYF
.	TRBJ2-2	TRBV3-1	.	TGTGCCAGCAGCCAGACGGGCACCGGGGAGCTGTTTTTT	CASSQTGTGELFF
many	TRBJ2-2	TRBV7-9	.	TGCGCCAGCAGCCCCGGGGAGCTGTTTTTT	CASSPGELFF
many	TRBJ2-7	TRBV5-1	.	TGCGCCAGCACGTTTTTCTCACAGGAGGGCGAGCAGTACTTC	CASTFFSQEGEQYF
.	TRBJ2-7	TRBV7-7	TRBD1	TGTGCCAGCAGCTTAGGGGACAGGAACACCTACGAGCAGTACTTC	CASSLGDRNTYEQYF
many	TRBJ2-7	TRBV7-9	.	TGTGCCAGCAGCTTGGGGACGCCCGGCGAGCAGTACTTC	CASSLGTPGEQYF
few	TRBJ2-2	TRBV2	.	TGTGCCAGCAGTGACGGCGATTGGGCCGGGGAGCTGTTTTTT	CASSDGDWAGELFF
many	TRBJ2-7	TRBV19	TRBD2	TGTGCCAGTAGTCCGCTAAAGAGGACTAGCGGATACGAGCAGTACTTC	CASSPLKRTSGYEQYF
many	TRBJ2-1	TRBV7-2	.	TGTGCCAGCAGCTTTGCCGACAATGAGCAGTTCTTC	CASSFADNEQFF
few	TRBJ1-2	TRBV10-3	TRBD1	TGTGCCAGCAGTCCCGGGACAGGGAGGGATGGCTACACCTTC	CASSPGTGRDGYTF
many	TRBJ2-7	TRBV29-1	TRBD1	TGCAGCGTTGATCCCGGGACAGGGATCGACGAGCAGTACTTC	CSVDPGTGIDEQYF
.	TRBJ1-1	TRBV5-1	.	TGTGCCAGCATACCCATAGACGCGGGTTTGAACACTGAAGCTTTCTTT	CASIPIDAGLNTEAFF
.	TRBJ2-1	TRBV2	TRBD2	TGTGCCAGCAGGGCTAGCGGGGGGACAGGGGAGCAGTTCTTC	CASRASGGTGEQFF